Each of the 20 T cell receptor beta chains below was sequenced from the same sample in a study of T cell repertoires in cytomegalovirus infection (dated by TCRdb to the late 2010s). The sequencer listed for this sample is Illumina HiSeq 1500. TCRdb handled the public reads itself, with Q25 trimming in fastp and clone calling in MiXCR, and kept productive beta chains. Every entry covers one CDR3 protein and lists the most common genes and DNA from its rows. For this sample there are around 450,000 distinct CDR3 sequences; roughly 30% appear just once. The ten largest account for around 13% of the sample. Sequencing used PBMCs. These receptors all stem from a human donor in good health (CMV status not recorded). Some clones in this sample may be carry-over from other donors' samples.

The table lists this clonotype with a few counts. V is TRBV20-1 and J is TRBJ1-5; possibly TRBD1 for D (5 bases). This CDR3 is 12 amino acids long. V lost 7 bases and J lost 3, with 10 bases in between. Germline V gene data show CDR1 as DFQATT and CDR2 as SNEGSKA (reference sequence). The CDR3 here is CSGCGTNQPQHF. CDR3 DNA: TGCAGTGGTTGTGGGACCAATCAGCCCCAGCATTTT.

The rearrangement uses TRBV7-6 and TRBJ1-2; 7 bases line up with TRBD1. V dropped 3 bases and J dropped 9; count of bases not matched to a gene: 7. Germline lookup yields CDR1 SGHVS and CDR2 FNYEAQ. The CDR3 is made up of 13 amino acids. As DNA, the CDR3 is TGTGCCAGCAGCTTGATTCCGGGACAGAGCTACACCTTC. Translated, it gives CASSLIPGQSYTF.

Comment on this clonotype: The junction and the germline gene differ at one end; a read error may be behind it. This chain connects TRBV5-1 to TRBJ2-7, with D perhaps matching TRBD2 (6 bases). Per the germline V gene, CDR1 is SGHRS and CDR2 is YFSETQ. The CDR3 extends over 14 amino acids. Here the CDR3 DNA reads TGCGCCAGCAGATCAGGCGGGAACTCCTACGAGCAGCACTTC. As protein: CASRSGGNSYEQHF.

This chain links TRBV18 with TRBJ1-3, with D uncertain. This CDR3 has 16 residues. V lost 6 bases to trimming and J lost 3 bases, with 18 bases between them. The germline CDR1 and CDR2 sequences are KGHSH and LQKENI. This CDR3 is CASSPTQGSFGNTIYF. CDR3 DNA sequence: TGTGCCAGCTCGCCGACCCAAGGGAGTTTTGGAAACACCATATATTTT. The full variable domain, with the rest looked up from reference TRBV18 and TRBJ1-3, is NAGVMQNPRHLVRRRGQEARLRCSPMKGHSHVYWYRQLPEEGLKFMVYLQKENIIDESGMPKERFSAEFPKEGPSILRIQQVVRGDSAAYFCASSPTQGSFGNTIYFGEGSWLTVV.

This clonotype has only a few counts. The CDR3 DNA is TGTGCCAGCAGACCGACAGAGCTGAACACTGAAGCTTTCTTT. Amino acids: CASRPTELNTEAFF. The rearrangement joins TRBV6-5 to TRBJ1-1; maybe TRBD1 (5 bases). Germline V gene data show CDR1 as MNHEY and CDR2 as SVGAGI. V lost 6 bases and J 0 bases, leaving 11 bases between the germline ends. This CDR3 is 14 amino acids long.

This clonotype was seen a handful of times. The chain couples TRBV19 to TRBJ1-3; no reliable D call. Germline loops: CDR1 LNHDA, CDR2 SQIVND (reference sequence). This CDR3 spans 16 amino acids. The germline V and J ends were trimmed by 7 bases and 0 bases, with 16 bases remaining between them. The CDR3 DNA reads as TGTGCCAGTAACGATCCACGCTGGAGCTCTGGAAACACCATATATTTT. Protein product: CASNDPRWSSGNTIYF.

V is TRBV7-9 and J is TRBJ1-2, with D tentatively TRBD1 (6 bases). CDR1 and CDR2 (germline): SEHNR, FQNEAQ (reference sequence). V lost 5 bases to trimming and J lost 2 bases, with 15 bases between them. The CDR3 has 15 amino acids. CDR3 sequence: CASSPRGQKNYGYTF. The CDR3 bases are TGTGCCAGCAGCCCTAGGGGACAAAAGAACTATGGCTACACCTTC.

V usage is TRBV20-1 and J usage is TRBJ1-1, with D perhaps matching TRBD1 (5 bases). The CDR3 is 14 residues long. V lost 1 base to trimming and J lost 1 base, with 10 bases between them. Germline CDR1 DFQATT, CDR2 SNEGSKA (reference sequence). CDR3 in DNA: TGCAGTGCTAGAGGGGGGGGTTGGAACACTGAAGCTTTCTTT. Translated, it gives CSARGGGWNTEAFF.

This clonotype appeared many times. The V gene is TRBV7-8, the J gene TRBJ2-1, with TRBD2 matching 12 bases. The ends lost 5 bases at V and 0 bases at J; junction bases unmatched: 5. This CDR3 spans 17 amino acids. Germline V gene sequence: CDR1 SGHVS, CDR2 FQNEAQ. As DNA, the CDR3 is TGTGCCAGCAGCCCCTGGACTAGCGGGGCCTCCTACAATGAGCAGTTCTTC. Protein product: CASSPWTSGASYNEQFF.

This chain uses TRBV25-1 with TRBJ1-1; D remains ambiguous. The germline V gene encodes CDR1 MGHDK and CDR2 SYGVNS. The length of the CDR3 is 11 residues. The V end was cut by 1 base, the J end by 8 bases, with 5 bases between. The CDR3 coding sequence is TGTGCCAGCAGTGAATCTACAGAAGCTTTCTTT. This codes for CASSESTEAFF.

This clonotype appeared a few times. CDR3 sequence: CASKRQGDNEQFF. The CDR3 coding sequence is TGTGCCAGTAAACGACAGGGCGACAATGAGCAGTTCTTC. The V call is TRBV19, the J call TRBJ2-1; the match to TRBD1 covers 7 bases. With V trimmed by 7 bases and J by 5 bases, 5 bases remained unmatched. The CDR3 has 13 residues. CDR1 LNHDA and CDR2 SQIVND come from the germline V gene (reference sequence). The complete variable domain, with remaining parts taken from reference TRBV19 and TRBJ2-1, reads DGGITQSPKYLFRKEGQNVTLSCEQNLNHDAMYWYRQDPGQGLRLIYYSQIVNDFQKGDIAEGYSVSREKKESFPLTVTSAQKNPTAFYLCASKRQGDNEQFFGPGTRLTVL.

This clonotype was found a few times. The V and J genes are TRBV4-2 and TRBJ2-1; D is ambiguous. The V end lost 5 bases, the J end lost 5 bases, and 7 bases lay between the germline ends. This CDR3 is built from 12 residues. CDR1 and CDR2 from the germline V gene are LGHNA and YNFKEQ. The DNA of the CDR3 is TGTGCCAGCAGCTACCGTAACAATGAGCAGTTCTTC. Protein product: CASSYRNNEQFF.

The V and J genes are TRBV5-6 and TRBJ2-1, with D unresolved. The CDR3 contains 15 residues. Germline V CDR1 and CDR2: SGHDT, YYEEEE. With 0 bases removed from V and 0 bases from J, the gap between germline ends came to 7 bases. This CDR3 reads CASSLGWSSYNEQFF. The CDR3 DNA sequence: TGTGCCAGCAGCTTGGGGTGGAGCTCCTACAATGAGCAGTTCTTC.

This clonotype was observed a few times. The chain carries TRBV7-9 and TRBJ2-7; no clear D. Germline CDR1 and CDR2: SEHNR and FQNEAQ (reference sequence). Trimming stripped 0 bases from V and 7 bases from J, with 13 bases between. This CDR3 region has 14 residues. The CDR3 region has the DNA TGTGCCAGCAGCTTAGCGGAAACCCCTCGGGAGCAGTACTTC. This codes for CASSLAETPREQYF.

With respect to this clonotype: One junction end does not reproduce the germline sequence, and a read error may be involved. The chain couples TRBV7-2 to TRBJ1-2, with 7 bases matching TRBD1. Germline V CDR1 and CDR2: SGHTA, FQGNSA. The CDR3 length is 13 residues. CDR3 sequence reads: CASSFGQDYGYPF. The CDR3 coding sequence is TGTGCCAGCAGCTTCGGACAGGACTATGGCTACCCCTTC.

V is TRBV20-1 and J is TRBJ1-5; 7 bases are shared with TRBD1. CDR3 size: 15 residues. Trimming removed 6 bases from V and 0 bases from J; junction bases left unmatched: 8. Germline CDR1 is DFQATT and CDR2 is SNEGSKA (reference sequence). The CDR3 sequence: CSARDRRFSNQPQHF. The CDR3 DNA is TGCAGTGCACGGGACAGACGTTTTAGCAATCAGCCCCAGCATTTT.

The rearrangement joins TRBV12-5 to TRBJ2-1, with D tentatively TRBD2 (7 bases). The germline V gene encodes CDR1 LGHNT and CDR2 FRNRAP. V lost 6 bases to trimming and J lost 12 bases, with 21 bases between them. This CDR3 has 14 residues. The CDR3 region has the DNA TGTGCTAGTGGGAGAGGGTTGCGGGGGCGGGGGCAGTTCTTC. Its translation: CASGRGLRGRGQFF.

This clonotype appeared many times. V usage is TRBV12-3 or TRBV12-4 and J usage is TRBJ2-3; no firm D call. V shed 5 bases and J shed 1 base, with 13 bases lying between them. This CDR3 is 15 amino acids long. CDR3 bases: TGTGCCAGCAGTACCGCCGGGTTTCGCACAGATACGCAGTATTTT. Its translation is CASSTAGFRTDTQYF.

A note on this clonotype: Since the CDR3 does not end with the conserved phenylalanine or tryptophan, this likely comes from a read error. V is TRBV4-1 and J is TRBJ2-5; 7 nucleotides align to TRBD1. Per germline, CDR1 MGHRA and CDR2 YSYEKL. Trimming at V came to 0 bases and at J to 4 bases, leaving 5 bases not matched to a gene. This CDR3 contains 15 residues. The CDR3 loop is CASSQETGSAETQYY. The DNA of the CDR3 is TGCGCCAGCAGCCAAGAGACAGGGTCAGCAGAGACCCAGTACTAC.

This clonotype was seen only a few times. The CDR3 DNA sequence: TGTGCCAGCAGTGAGGTTTTTTACGAGCAGTACTTC. As protein: CASSEVFYEQYF. V gene TRBV6-1 combines with J gene TRBJ2-7; D is uncertain. This CDR3 has 12 residues. CDR1 and CDR2 (germline): MNHNS, SASEGT. Trimming shortened V by 3 bases and J by 4 bases, and 7 bases separated the two germline ends.